Here is one TCR beta chain with its context. This sample is drawn from a study of yellow fever vaccine responses in identical twins. MiXCR, applied by TCRdb to the RT-PCR reads, yields one record per CDR3 protein. Of some 2,500 distinct CDR3 sequences in the sample, roughly nine tenths were seen once. CDR3 length equals 15 residues. Germline V CDR1 and CDR2: MNHNS, SASEGT. V lost 8 bases, J lost 0 bases, and 16 bases lay in between. The sample consisted of T cells from blood (PBMCs), unsorted or a sorted subset (not recorded which), taken before or after yellow fever vaccination (not recorded which). The clonotype comes from a woman aged 18 to 35 who received the yellow fever vaccine. The V call is TRBV6-1, the J call TRBJ1-1, with D possibly matching TRBD1 (6 bases). The CDR3 DNA reads TGTGCCAGCGCCATCTCGGACAGCTTGAACACTGAAGCTTTCTTT. Its translation: CASAISDSLNTEAFF.